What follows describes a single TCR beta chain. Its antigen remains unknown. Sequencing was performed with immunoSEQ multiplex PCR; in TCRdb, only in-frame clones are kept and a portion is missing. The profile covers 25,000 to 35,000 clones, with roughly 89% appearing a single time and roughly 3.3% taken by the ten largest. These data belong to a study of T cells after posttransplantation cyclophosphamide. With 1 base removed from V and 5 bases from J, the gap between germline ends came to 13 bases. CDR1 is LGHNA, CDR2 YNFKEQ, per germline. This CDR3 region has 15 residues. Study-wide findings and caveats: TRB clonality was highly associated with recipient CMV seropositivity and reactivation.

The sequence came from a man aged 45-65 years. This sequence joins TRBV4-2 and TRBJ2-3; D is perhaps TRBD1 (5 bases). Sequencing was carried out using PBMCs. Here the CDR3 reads CASSQVQGGRDTQYF. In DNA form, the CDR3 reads TGTGCCAGCAGCCAAGTCCAGGGTGGACGAGATACGCAGTATTTT.